This entry is about one TCR beta chain. The record originates from a study of blood T cell repertoires in COVID-19. Overall study context: PBMCs, B-cell-depleted T cells, or T cells provided the cDNA or gDNA that made up the material.

Sequenced by immunoSEQ multiplex PCR; TCRdb stores in-frame clones only, minus some. This sample has under 75,000 clones, with around 81% found just once. CDR1 SGHTA and CDR2 FQGNSA come from the germline V gene. The CDR3 is made up of 16 amino acids. V was pared by 1 base and J by 2 bases, with 5 bases of the junction left unmatched. This receptor was identified in a man in his sixties with acute or convalescent COVID-19. The V gene is TRBV7-2, the J gene TRBJ2-1, with 7 positions matching TRBD2. Sequencing input: peripheral blood. For the CDR3, the DNA is TGTGCCAGCAGCTTAGTAGGCAGCGGGACCTACAATGAGCAGTTCTTC. It encodes CASSLVGSGTYNEQFF.